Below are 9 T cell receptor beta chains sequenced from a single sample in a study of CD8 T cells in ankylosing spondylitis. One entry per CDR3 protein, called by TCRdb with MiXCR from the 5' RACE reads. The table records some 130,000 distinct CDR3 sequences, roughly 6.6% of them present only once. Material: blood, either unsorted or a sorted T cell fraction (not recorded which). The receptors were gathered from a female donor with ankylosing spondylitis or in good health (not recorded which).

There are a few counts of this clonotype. This CDR3 reads CASSEAGPASGANVLTF. For the CDR3, the DNA is TGTGCCAGCAGTGAAGCGGGGCCCGCTTCTGGGGCCAACGTCCTGACTTTC. V gene TRBV6-1 combines with J gene TRBJ2-6; D is possibly TRBD1 (5 bases). Looked up from germline, CDR1 is MNHNS and CDR2 is SASEGT. V was trimmed by 0 bases and J by 1 base, leaving 10 bases between them. The CDR3 is 17 residues long.

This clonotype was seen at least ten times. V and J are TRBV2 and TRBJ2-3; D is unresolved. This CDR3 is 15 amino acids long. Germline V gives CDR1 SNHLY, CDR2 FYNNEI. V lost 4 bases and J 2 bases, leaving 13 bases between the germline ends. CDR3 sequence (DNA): TGTGCCAGCAGTGGAACAGCCCGATCCACAGATACGCAGTATTTT. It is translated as CASSGTARSTDTQYF.

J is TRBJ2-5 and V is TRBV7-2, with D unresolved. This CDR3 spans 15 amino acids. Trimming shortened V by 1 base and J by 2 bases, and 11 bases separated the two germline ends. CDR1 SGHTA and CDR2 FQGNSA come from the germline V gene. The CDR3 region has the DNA TGTGCCAGCAGCTTAGTGGCCCTGGCTCAAGAGACCCAGTACTTC. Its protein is CASSLVALAQETQYF.

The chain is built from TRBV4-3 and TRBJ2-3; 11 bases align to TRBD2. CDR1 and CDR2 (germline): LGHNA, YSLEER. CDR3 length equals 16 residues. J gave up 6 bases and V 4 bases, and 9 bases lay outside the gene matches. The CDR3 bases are TGCGCCAGCAGCCGACGACTAGCGGGGTTAGGGGATACGCAGTATTTT. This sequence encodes CASSRRLAGLGDTQYF.

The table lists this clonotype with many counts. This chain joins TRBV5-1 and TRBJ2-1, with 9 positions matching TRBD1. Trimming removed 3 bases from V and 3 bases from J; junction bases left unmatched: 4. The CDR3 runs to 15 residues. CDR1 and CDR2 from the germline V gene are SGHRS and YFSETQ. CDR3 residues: CASSSGQGYYNEQFF. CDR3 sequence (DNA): TGCGCCAGCAGCTCGGGACAGGGATACTACAATGAGCAGTTCTTC.

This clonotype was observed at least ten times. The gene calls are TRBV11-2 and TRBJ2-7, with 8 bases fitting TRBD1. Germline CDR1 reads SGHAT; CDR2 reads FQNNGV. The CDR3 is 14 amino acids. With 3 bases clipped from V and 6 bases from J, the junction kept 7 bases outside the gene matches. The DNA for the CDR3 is TGTGCCAGCAGCTTTTTACGTGGACAGGGCGAGCAGTACTTC. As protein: CASSFLRGQGEQYF.

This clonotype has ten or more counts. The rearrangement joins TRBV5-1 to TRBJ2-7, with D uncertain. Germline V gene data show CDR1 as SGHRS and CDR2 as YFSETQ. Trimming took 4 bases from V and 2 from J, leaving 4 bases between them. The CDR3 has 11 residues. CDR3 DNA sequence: TGCGCCAGCAGCACTACCTACGAGCAGTACTTC. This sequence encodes CASSTTYEQYF.

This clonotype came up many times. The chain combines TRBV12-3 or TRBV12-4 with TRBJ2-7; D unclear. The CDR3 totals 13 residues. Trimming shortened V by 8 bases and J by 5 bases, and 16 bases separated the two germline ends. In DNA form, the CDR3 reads TGTGCCAGCGTCAGCCGTCGAAGCCACGAGCAGTACTTC. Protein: CASVSRRSHEQYF.

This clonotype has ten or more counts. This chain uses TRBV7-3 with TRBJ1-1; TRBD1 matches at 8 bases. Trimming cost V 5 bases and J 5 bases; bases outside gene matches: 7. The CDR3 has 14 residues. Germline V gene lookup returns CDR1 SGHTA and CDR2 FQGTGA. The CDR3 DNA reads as TGTGCCAGCAGCCAGGACAGGGTAGGGACTGAAGCTTTCTTT. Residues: CASSQDRVGTEAFF.